What follows is one T cell receptor (beta chain) and its context. Looked up from germline, CDR1 is SGHAT and CDR2 is FQNNGV. V lost 5 bases, J lost 4 bases, and 24 bases lay in between. The CDR3 sequence is 17 residues long. Use of 60 Vbeta and 13 Jbeta primers characterized the PCR. Original processing notes: Approximately 86 million unique TCR beta chains, 9 million to 11 million shared, were counted in a later analysis. Sequencing was performed with immunoSEQ multiplex PCR; in TCRdb, only in-frame clones are kept and a portion is missing. The DNA was the basis for D and trimming; V, J and clone size are from that table. The sample yields 150,000 to 200,000 clones, around 76% seen once. This sample stems from a study of cytomegalovirus exposure and HLA in healthy donors.

Material: PBMCs. This clonotype was obtained from a man aged 40-50 years in good health and CMV-seronegative. The chain is built from TRBV11-2 and TRBJ2-7, with a possible D match to TRBD2 (6 bases). The CDR3 DNA is TGTGCCAGCAGCCCTAGCTCGGGACTCAAAGAAGAGTACGAGCAGTACTTC. It is translated as CASSPSSGLKEEYEQYF.